This TCR beta chain originates from a study of T cells expressing NK-cell markers. Study as a whole: Sorted CD3+CD56+NKG2C+, CD3+CD56+NKG2C- and CD3+CD56-NKG2C+ T cells provided the TCR beta repertoires. Of eight sequenced donors, seven were HCMV-seropositive and one HCMV-seronegative. Points from the study as a whole: Dominance of the CD3+CD56-NKG2C+ fraction by these clonotypes also held in several donors.

TCR beta cDNA was made by 5'RACE template switching with UMIs. TCRdb reanalyzed the 5' RACE reads, giving one entry per CDR3 protein sequence and no DNA. The repertoire shows about 450,000 distinct CDR3 sequences; the top ten hold 7.3%. About this clonotype itself: The target antigen is unknown.

This CDR3 contains 14 residues. Looked up from germline, CDR1 is LNHDA and CDR2 is SQIVND (reference sequence). The sample consisted of blood T cells: a sorted CD56 or NKG2C T cell subset, CD4+ or CD8+ T cells, or bulk PBMC T cells (not recorded which). This chain uses TRBV19 with TRBJ2-5; TCRdb selects TRBD2, and the lack of DNA leaves this call unchecked. The receptor comes from a woman aged 18-70 years in good health. This CDR3 reads CASKRLAEQETQYF.